These 2 T cell receptor beta chains originate from one sample sequenced in a study of PD-1 blockade in classical Hodgkin lymphoma. Time point here: newly diagnosed, previously untreated cHL patient sample. Negative magnetic selection isolated CD4+ T cells from thawed PBMCs. Sequencing used immunoSEQ multiplex PCR; TCRdb keeps in-frame clones, though not all of them. The sample has some 30,000 clones, around 89% seen once; the top ten hold over 1%. Material for sequencing was CD4+ T cells from blood. These receptor sequences come from a human donor with classical Hodgkin lymphoma.

The chain combines TRBV7-2 with TRBJ2-1, with TRBD2 matching over 11 bases. The CDR3 consists of 15 residues. V was pared by 6 bases and J by 7 bases, with 8 bases of the junction left unmatched. Germline-derived CDR1 and CDR2 are SGHTA and FQGNSA. The CDR3: CASSQTSGNRNEQFF. CDR3 in DNA: TGTGCCAGCAGTCAGACTAGCGGGAATCGAAATGAGCAGTTCTTC.

This rearrangement joins TRBV25-1 to TRBJ2-5, with 8 bases that match TRBD1. From germline, CDR1 is MGHDK and CDR2 SYGVNS. The CDR3 is 13 amino acids. Trimming at V came to 8 bases and at J to 7 bases, leaving 9 bases not matched to a gene. CDR3 DNA sequence: TGTGCCAGCGGGACAGGCCGCATGTTGACCCAGTACTTC. Its protein is CASGTGRMLTQYF.